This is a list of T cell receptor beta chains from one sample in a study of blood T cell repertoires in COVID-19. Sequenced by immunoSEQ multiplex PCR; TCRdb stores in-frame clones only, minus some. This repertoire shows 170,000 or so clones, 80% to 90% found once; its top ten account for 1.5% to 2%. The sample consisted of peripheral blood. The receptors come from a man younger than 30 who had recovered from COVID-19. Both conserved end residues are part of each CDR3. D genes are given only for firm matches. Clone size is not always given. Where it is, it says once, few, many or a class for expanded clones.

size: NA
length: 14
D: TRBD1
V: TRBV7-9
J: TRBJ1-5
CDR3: CASSLTGENQPQHF
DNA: TGTGCCAGCAGCTTAACAGGGGAAAATCAGCCCCAGCATTTT

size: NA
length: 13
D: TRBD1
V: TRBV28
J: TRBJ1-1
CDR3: CASFRQGFTEAFF
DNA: TGTGCCAGCTTCCGACAGGGTTTCACTGAAGCTTTCTTT

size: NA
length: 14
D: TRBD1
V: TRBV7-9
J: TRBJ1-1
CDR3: CASKDRDSIPEAFF
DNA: TGTGCCAGCAAAGACCGGGACAGTATTCCTGAAGCTTTCTTT

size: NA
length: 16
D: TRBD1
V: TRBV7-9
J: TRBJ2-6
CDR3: CASSPGTDSGANVLTF
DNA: TGTGCCAGCAGTCCCGGGACAGACTCTGGGGCCAACGTCCTGACTTTC

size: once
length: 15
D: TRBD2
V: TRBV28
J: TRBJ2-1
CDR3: CASSLQTSGRHEQFF
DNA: TGTGCCAGCAGTTTACAGACTAGCGGGAGGCATGAGCAGTTCTTC

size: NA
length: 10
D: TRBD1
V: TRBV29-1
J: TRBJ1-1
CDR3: CSARDSLAFF
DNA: TGCAGCGCCCGGGACAGTCTGGCTTTCTTT

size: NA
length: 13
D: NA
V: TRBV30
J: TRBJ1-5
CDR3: CAWRGTGDQPQHF
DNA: TGTGCCTGGAGAGGGACGGGAGATCAGCCCCAGCATTTT

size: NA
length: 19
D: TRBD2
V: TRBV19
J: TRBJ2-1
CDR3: CASSPRTSGRLSTYNEQFF
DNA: TGTGCCAGTAGTCCCCGGACTAGCGGGAGGCTTAGTACCTACAATGAGCAGTTCTTC

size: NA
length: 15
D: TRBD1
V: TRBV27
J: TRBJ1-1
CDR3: CASSARDRVDTEAFF
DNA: TGTGCCAGCAGTGCCCGGGACAGGGTTGACACTGAAGCTTTCTTT

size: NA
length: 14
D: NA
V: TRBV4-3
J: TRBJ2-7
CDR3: CASSQVGGDYEQYF
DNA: TGCGCCAGCAGCCAAGTCGGAGGGGATTACGAGCAGTACTTC

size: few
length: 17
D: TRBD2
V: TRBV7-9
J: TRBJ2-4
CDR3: CASSPRTSGRGENIQYF
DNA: TGTGCCAGCAGCCCCCGGACTAGCGGGAGAGGGGAAAACATTCAGTACTTC

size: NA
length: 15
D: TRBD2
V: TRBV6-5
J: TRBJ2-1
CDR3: CASSTSGKRYNEQFF
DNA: TGTGCCAGCAGTACCAGCGGGAAAAGATACAATGAGCAGTTCTTC

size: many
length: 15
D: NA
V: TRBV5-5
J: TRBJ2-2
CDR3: CASSFRDTYTGELFF
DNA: TGTGCCAGCAGCTTCCGGGACACCTACACCGGGGAGCTGTTTTTT

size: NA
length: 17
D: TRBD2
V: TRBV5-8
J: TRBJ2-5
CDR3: CASSLKYGVAGEETQYF
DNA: TGTGCCAGCAGCTTGAAATACGGGGTGGCGGGAGAGGAGACCCAGTACTTC

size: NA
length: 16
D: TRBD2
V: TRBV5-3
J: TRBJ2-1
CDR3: CARSLAAREAYNEQFF
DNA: TGTGCCAGAAGCTTGGCCGCCCGGGAGGCTTACAATGAGCAGTTCTTC

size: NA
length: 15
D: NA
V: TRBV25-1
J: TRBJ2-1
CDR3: CASSDPKILWNEQFF
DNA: TGTGCCAGCAGTGACCCTAAGATCCTGTGGAATGAGCAGTTCTTC

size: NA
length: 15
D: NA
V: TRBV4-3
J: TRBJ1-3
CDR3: CASSPSGGLANTIYF
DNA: TGCGCCAGCAGCCCCTCTGGAGGGCTGGCAAACACCATATATTTT